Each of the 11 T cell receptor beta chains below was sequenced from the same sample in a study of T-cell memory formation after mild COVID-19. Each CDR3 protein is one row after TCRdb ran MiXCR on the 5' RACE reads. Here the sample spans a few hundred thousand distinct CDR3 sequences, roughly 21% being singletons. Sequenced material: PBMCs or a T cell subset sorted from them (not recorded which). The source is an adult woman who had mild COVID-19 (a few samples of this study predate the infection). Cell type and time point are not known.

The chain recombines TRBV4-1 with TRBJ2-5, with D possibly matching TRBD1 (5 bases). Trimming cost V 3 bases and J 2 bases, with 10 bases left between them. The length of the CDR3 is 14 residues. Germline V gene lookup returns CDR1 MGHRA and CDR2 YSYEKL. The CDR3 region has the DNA TGCGCCAGCAGCCACGGACACGAACAAGAGACCCAGTACTTC. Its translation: CASSHGHEQETQYF.

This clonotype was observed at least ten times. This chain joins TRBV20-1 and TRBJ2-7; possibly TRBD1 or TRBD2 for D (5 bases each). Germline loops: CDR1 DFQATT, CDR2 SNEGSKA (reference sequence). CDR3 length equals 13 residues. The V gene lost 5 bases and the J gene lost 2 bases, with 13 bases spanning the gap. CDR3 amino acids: CSAPRDGAYEQYF. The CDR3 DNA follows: TGCAGTGCTCCCCGGGACGGGGCCTACGAGCAGTACTTC.

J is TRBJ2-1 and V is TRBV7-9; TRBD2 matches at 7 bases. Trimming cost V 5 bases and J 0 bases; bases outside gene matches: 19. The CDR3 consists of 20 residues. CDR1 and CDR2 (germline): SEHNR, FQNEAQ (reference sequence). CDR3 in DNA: TGTGCCAGCAGCGGGATGGTTCGGCTAGCGGAGAAGAGCTCCTACAATGAGCAGTTCTTC. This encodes CASSGMVRLAEKSSYNEQFF.

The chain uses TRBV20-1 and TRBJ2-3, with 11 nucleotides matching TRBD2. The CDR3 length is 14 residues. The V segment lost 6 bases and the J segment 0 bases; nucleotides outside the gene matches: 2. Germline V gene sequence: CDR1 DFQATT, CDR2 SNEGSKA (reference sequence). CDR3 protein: CSARTSGSTDTQYF. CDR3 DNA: TGCAGTGCCCGGACTAGCGGGAGCACAGATACGCAGTATTTT.

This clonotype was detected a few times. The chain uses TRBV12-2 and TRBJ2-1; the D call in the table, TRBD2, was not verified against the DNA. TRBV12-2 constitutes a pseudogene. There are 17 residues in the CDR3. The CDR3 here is CASRSLPTSIDYNEQFF. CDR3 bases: TGTGCAAGTCGCTCCCTCCCCACTAGCATAGATTACAATGAGCAGTTCTTC.

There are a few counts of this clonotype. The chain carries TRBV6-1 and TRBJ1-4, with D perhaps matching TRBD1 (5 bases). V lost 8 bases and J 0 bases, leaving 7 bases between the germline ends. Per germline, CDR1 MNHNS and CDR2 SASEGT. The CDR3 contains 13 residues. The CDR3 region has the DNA TGTGCCAGCTCGACAGCAACTAATGAAAAACTGTTTTTT. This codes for CASSTATNEKLFF.

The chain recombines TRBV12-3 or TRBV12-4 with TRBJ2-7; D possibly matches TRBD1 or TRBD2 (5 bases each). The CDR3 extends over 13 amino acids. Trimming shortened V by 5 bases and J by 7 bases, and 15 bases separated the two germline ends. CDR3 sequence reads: CASSPQGTGEQYF. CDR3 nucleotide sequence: TGTGCCAGCAGTCCCCAAGGGACGGGGGAGCAGTACTTC.

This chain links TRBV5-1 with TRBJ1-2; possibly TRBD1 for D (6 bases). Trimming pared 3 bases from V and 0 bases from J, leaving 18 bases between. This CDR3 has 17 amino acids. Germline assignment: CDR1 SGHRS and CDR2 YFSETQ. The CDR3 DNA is TGCGCCAGCAGCTCGCTGGTGACAGGACCAGCTAACTATGGCTACACCTTC. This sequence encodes CASSSLVTGPANYGYTF.

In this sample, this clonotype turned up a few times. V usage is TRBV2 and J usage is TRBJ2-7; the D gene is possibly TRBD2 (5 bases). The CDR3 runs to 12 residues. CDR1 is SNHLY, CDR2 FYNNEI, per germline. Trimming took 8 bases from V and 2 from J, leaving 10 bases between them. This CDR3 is CASAREAYEQYF. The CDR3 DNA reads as TGTGCCAGCGCTCGGGAAGCCTACGAGCAGTACTTC.

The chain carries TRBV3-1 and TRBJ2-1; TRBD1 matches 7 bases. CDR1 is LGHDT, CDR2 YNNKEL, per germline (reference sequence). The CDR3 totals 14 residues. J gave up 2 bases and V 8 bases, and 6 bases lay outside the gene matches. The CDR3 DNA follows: TGTGCCAGCCAACAGGGGACACCCTACAATGAGCAGTTCTTC. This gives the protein CASQQGTPYNEQFF.

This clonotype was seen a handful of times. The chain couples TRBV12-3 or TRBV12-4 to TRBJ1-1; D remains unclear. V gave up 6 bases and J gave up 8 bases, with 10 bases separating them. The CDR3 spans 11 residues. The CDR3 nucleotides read TGTGCCAGCAGAGCGACGGCCGAAGCTTTCTTT. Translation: CASRATAEAFF.